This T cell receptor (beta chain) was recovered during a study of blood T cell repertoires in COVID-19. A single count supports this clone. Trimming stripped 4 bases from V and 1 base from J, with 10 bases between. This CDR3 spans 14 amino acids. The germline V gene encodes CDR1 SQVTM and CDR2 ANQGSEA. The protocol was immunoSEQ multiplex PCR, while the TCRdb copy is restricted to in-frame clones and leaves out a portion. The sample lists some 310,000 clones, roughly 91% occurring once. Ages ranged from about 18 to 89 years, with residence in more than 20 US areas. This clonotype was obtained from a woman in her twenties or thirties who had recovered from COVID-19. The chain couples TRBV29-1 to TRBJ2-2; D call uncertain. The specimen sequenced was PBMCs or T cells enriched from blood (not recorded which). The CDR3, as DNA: TGCAGCGTTGTTTGGCAGTTGAACACCGGGGAGCTGTTTTTT. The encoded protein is CSVVWQLNTGELFF.